Detailed here is one T cell receptor (beta chain). The entry originates in a study of blood T cell repertoires in COVID-19. The table came from immunoSEQ multiplex PCR; TCRdb's copy has only in-frame clones and leaves some out. The table records 250,000 or so clones, about four fifths of them present only once. The trim removed 5 bases at V and 0 bases at J, leaving 5 bases unmatched. Germline CDR1 and CDR2: SGHAT and FQDESV (reference sequence). The CDR3 length is 15 residues. Sequencing input: PBMCs or T cells enriched from blood (not recorded which). The clonotype originates from a man aged 45-65 years who had recovered from COVID-19. This chain connects TRBV11-1 to TRBJ1-1; 8 nucleotides match TRBD1. This chain's CDR3 is CASSRGQGLNTEAFF. CDR3 nucleotide sequence: TGTGCCAGCAGCAGAGGACAGGGCCTGAACACTGAAGCTTTCTTT. The full variable domain, in which reference TRBV11-1 and TRBJ1-1 provide the parts outside the CDR3, is EAEVAQSPRYKITEKSQAVAFWCDPISGHATLYWYRQILGQGPELLVQFQDESVVDDSQLPKDRFSAERLKGVDSTLKIQPAELGDSAMYLCASSRGQGLNTEAFFGQGTRLTVV.